Following are 13 T cell receptor beta chains from one sample sequenced in a study of blood T cell repertoires in COVID-19. Method: immunoSEQ multiplex PCR; TCRdb's copy keeps in-frame clones and lacks some. Here the sample spans 200,000 to 250,000 clones, approximately 88% being singletons. The sample was peripheral blood. These receptors all stem from a man in his sixties who had recovered from COVID-19.

The chain carries TRBV15 and TRBJ2-1, with D perhaps TRBD2 (5 bases). Germline V gene sequence: CDR1 LNHNV, CDR2 YYDKDF (reference sequence). Trimming took off 0 bases at V and 7 bases at J, with 19 bases between the two ends. There are 17 residues in the CDR3. CDR3 in amino acids: CATSRDKYGVGVNEQFF. In nucleotides, the CDR3 is TGTGCCACCAGCAGAGATAAATACGGGGTGGGCGTGAATGAGCAGTTCTTC.

This rearrangement joins TRBV10-3 to TRBJ1-2, with TRBD1 matching 8 bases. The CDR3 is 13 residues long. V was clipped by 3 bases and J by 4 bases; unmatched bases: 1. The germline V gene encodes CDR1 ENHRY and CDR2 SYGVKD. The CDR3 protein is CAISEQGGYGYTF. The DNA of the CDR3 is TGTGCCATCAGTGAACAGGGGGGCTATGGCTACACCTTC.

A single count supports this clone. The chain combines TRBV10-3 with TRBJ2-2; TRBD2 is a possible D gene (6 bases). Trimming cost V 2 bases and J 0 bases, with 7 bases left between them. Germline V gives CDR1 ENHRY, CDR2 SYGVKD. This CDR3 region has 15 residues. This chain's CDR3 is CAISEGTSNTGELFF. CDR3 sequence (DNA): TGTGCCATCAGTGAGGGGACTTCGAACACCGGGGAGCTGTTTTTT.

The chain has TRBV6-5 and TRBJ2-7, with 11 bases that match TRBD1. With V trimmed by 5 bases and J by 7 bases, 7 bases remained unmatched. Germline V CDR1 and CDR2: MNHEY, SVGAGI. This CDR3 has 14 amino acids. The CDR3 loop reads CASSTGQGVGEQYF. In nucleotides, the CDR3 is TGTGCCAGCAGTACGGGACAGGGGGTGGGGGAGCAGTACTTC.

The count of this clone is one. The chain has TRBV28 and TRBJ1-1; D perhaps matches TRBD1 (5 bases). Germline loops: CDR1 MDHEN, CDR2 SYDVKM. Trimming removed 5 bases at V and 8 bases at J, with 15 bases between. CDR3 size: 13 residues. The CDR3 is CASSGFGTREAFF. CDR3 coding DNA: TGTGCCAGCAGTGGCTTCGGGACTAGAGAAGCTTTCTTT.

In its sample, this clone was seen once. This rearrangement joins TRBV28 to TRBJ2-1; TRBD1 aligns across 7 bases. Unmatched junction bases numbered 12, after V lost 3 bases and J lost 1 base. This CDR3 spans 18 amino acids. Germline-derived CDR1 and CDR2 are MDHEN and SYDVKM. The CDR3 sequence: CASSFPLTGDESYNEQFF. As DNA, the CDR3 is TGTGCCAGCAGTTTCCCCCTTACAGGGGATGAATCCTACAATGAGCAGTTCTTC.

The V call is TRBV7-9, the J call TRBJ2-7; D possibly corresponds to TRBD1 (5 bases). Germline CDR1 reads SEHNR; CDR2 reads FQNEAQ (reference sequence). V gave up 1 base and J gave up 7 bases, with 11 bases separating them. The CDR3 has 13 residues. DNA of the CDR3: TGTGCCAGCAGCTTAGGGGGCAGGGAAGAGCAGTACTTC. The encoded protein is CASSLGGREEQYF.

The chain recombines TRBV6-5 with TRBJ2-3; 8 bases line up with TRBD2. The CDR3 has 14 residues. Germline V gene sequence: CDR1 MNHEY, CDR2 SVGAGI. Trimming cost V 6 bases and J 6 bases; bases outside gene matches: 8. This chain's CDR3 is CASRPGTRDDTQYF. The CDR3 coding sequence is TGTGCCAGCAGGCCCGGGACTAGGGACGATACGCAGTATTTT.

The V call is TRBV5-1, the J call TRBJ1-6, with 9 bases fitting TRBD1. The trim removed 2 bases at V and 8 bases at J, leaving 5 bases unmatched. CDR3 size: 15 residues. Germline assignment: CDR1 SGHRS and CDR2 YFSETQ. CDR3 in DNA: TGCGCCAGCAGCTTTGCCGGGACAGGGTATTCACCCCTCCACTTT. It codes for CASSFAGTGYSPLHF.

The chain couples TRBV1 to TRBJ2-3; the table's D gene call, TRBD2, was not cross checked with the DNA. TRBV1 is a pseudogene. The CDR3 is 16 residues long. CDR3 in DNA: TGCACCAGCAGCCAATGGACTAGTGAAAGCACAGATACGCAGTATTTT. Amino acid sequence: CTSSQWTSESTDTQYF.

The rearrangement uses TRBV18 and TRBJ1-1; no clear D. The CDR3 loop spans 15 amino acids. Germline CDR1 and CDR2: KGHSH and LQKENI. Deletions cut 2 bases from V and 0 bases from J, with 10 bases between. In DNA form, the CDR3 reads TGTGCCAGCTCACCAGAGGTGAACATGAACACTGAAGCTTTCTTT. Protein: CASSPEVNMNTEAFF.

The V gene is TRBV14, the J gene TRBJ1-6, with D unresolved. The CDR3 runs 15 residues. From germline, CDR1 is SGHDN and CDR2 FVKESK. The V end was cut by 0 bases, the J end by 10 bases, with 13 bases between. The CDR3 here is CASSQDNIPGSPLHF. The CDR3 DNA sequence: TGTGCCAGCAGCCAAGATAACATCCCCGGGTCACCCCTCCACTTT.

This sequence joins TRBV7-3 and TRBJ2-3, with a weak D call TRBD2 (6 bases). Trimming stripped 4 bases from V and 6 bases from J, with 17 bases between. There are 15 residues in the CDR3. CDR1 is SGHTA and CDR2 is FQGTGA in the germline V gene. DNA for the CDR3: TGTGCCAGCAGCTCCTCGGGAGTGCCGGGGGATACGCAGTATTTT. It is translated as CASSSSGVPGDTQYF.